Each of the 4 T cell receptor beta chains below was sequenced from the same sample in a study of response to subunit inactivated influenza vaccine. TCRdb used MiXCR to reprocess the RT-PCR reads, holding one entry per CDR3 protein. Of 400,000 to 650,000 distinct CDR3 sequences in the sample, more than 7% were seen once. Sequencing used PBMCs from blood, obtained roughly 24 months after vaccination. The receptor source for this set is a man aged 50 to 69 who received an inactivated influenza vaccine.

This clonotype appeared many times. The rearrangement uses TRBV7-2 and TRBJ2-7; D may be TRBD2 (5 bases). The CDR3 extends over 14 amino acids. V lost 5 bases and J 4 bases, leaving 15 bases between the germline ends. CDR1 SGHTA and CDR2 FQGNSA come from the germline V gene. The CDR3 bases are TGTGCCAGCAGCCCTTTTTCGGGGATGTACGAGCAGTACTTC. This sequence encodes CASSPFSGMYEQYF. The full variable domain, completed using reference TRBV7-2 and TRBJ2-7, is GAGVSQSPSNKVTEKGKDVELRCDPISGHTALYWYRQSLGQGLEFLIYFQGNSAPDKSGLPSDRFSAERTGGSVSTLTIQRTQQEDSAVYLCASSPFSGMYEQYFGPGTRLTVT.

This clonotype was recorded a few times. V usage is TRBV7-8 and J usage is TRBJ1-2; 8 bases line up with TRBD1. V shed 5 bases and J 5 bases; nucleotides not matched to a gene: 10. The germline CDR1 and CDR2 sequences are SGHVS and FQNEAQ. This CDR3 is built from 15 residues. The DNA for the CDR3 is TGTGCCAGCAGCCTACAGGGGGGGACAGGTTATGGCTACACCTTC. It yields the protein CASSLQGGTGYGYTF.

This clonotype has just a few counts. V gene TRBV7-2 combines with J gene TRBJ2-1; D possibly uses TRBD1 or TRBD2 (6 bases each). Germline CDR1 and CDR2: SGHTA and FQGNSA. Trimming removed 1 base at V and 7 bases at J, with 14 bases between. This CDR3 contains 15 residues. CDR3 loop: CASSLGGAFSNEQFF. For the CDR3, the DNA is TGTGCCAGCAGCTTAGGGGGGGCATTTTCGAATGAGCAGTTCTTC.

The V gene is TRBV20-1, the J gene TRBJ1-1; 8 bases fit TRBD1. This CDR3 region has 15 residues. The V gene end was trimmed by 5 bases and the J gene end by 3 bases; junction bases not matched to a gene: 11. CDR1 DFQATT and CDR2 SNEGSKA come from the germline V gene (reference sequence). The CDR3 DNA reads TGCAGTGCTCCCCAGGGGGCCCTGGGGGACACTGAAGCTTTCTTT. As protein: CSAPQGALGDTEAFF.